This T cell receptor beta chain originates from a study of tissue T cells after allogeneic stem cell transplantation. The CDR3 runs to 13 residues. V gave up 3 bases and J gave up 1 base, with 6 bases separating them. CDR1 is NNHNN and CDR2 is SYGAGS in the germline V gene (reference sequence). Using immunoSEQ multiplex PCR, the repertoire was profiled, and TCRdb retains in-frame clones only, with some absent. The sample includes about 48,000 clones, over 65% of them seen just once. As to this clone: Genes and germline come from the mouse. With the read ending 1 residue before the CDR3 end, the germline J gene is used to fill in that end.

The sample consisted of sorted cells pooled from one or two spleens. This clonotype was sampled from a pool of C57BL/6 mice in good health. The V gene is TRBV13-2, the J gene TRBJ2-3, with D possibly being TRBD1 or TRBD2 (5 bases each). This CDR3 is CASGAGGAETLYF. The DNA read from the CDR3 is TGTGCCAGCGGTGCGGGGGGTGCAGAAACGCTGTAT.